The rows below give T cell receptor beta chains drawn from one sample of a study of cytomegalovirus exposure and HLA in healthy donors. Clones were sequenced by immunoSEQ multiplex PCR, and TCRdb holds only the in-frame ones, with some missing. This table holds 60,000 or so clones, more than 80% found once. Sequencing was performed on PBMCs. The receptor set was obtained from a man aged 30 to 45 in good health and CMV-seropositive. Both conserved end residues are part of each CDR3. The listing skips clone size in some rows; elsewhere it reads once, few, many or a size class.

j_call clone_size v_call cdr3_length cdr3_aa
TRBJ1-4 few TRBV2 12 CASSEASRELFF
TRBJ2-1 . TRBV6-1 16 CASSESPSGSPNEQFF
TRBJ2-5 . TRBV30 13 CAWSRDREETQYF
TRBJ2-2 . TRBV5-4 15 CASSFWREGTGELFF
TRBJ2-2 . TRBV6-1 12 CASAGNTGELFF
TRBJ1-3 . TRBV28 16 CASSSSSGYSGNTIYF
TRBJ2-1 once TRBV7-2 14 CASSLGTSINEQFF
TRBJ2-7 few TRBV2 14 CASSEGLADYEQYF
TRBJ1-1 . TRBV19 14 CASSIATPNTEAFF
TRBJ1-1 few TRBV4-1 14 CASSPGTGEAEAFF
TRBJ2-7 . TRBV7-2 16 CASSLAPGSGAYEQYF
TRBJ2-1 . TRBV6-5 14 CASSYGGGPGEQFF
TRBJ2-7 . TRBV5-4 14 CASSSTTNPCEQYF
TRBJ1-4 . TRBV10-1 15 CASSEQGQGNEKLFF
TRBJ2-7 . TRBV18 14 CASSPERQIYEQYF
TRBJ2-3 . TRBV6-1 13 CASRPVGTDTQYF
TRBJ2-3 . TRBV7-2 15 CASSLVGQRADTQYF
TRBJ2-3 . TRBV7-9 15 CASSFIAGRTDTQYF
TRBJ2-7 . TRBV27 13 CASSGSLSYEQYF
TRBJ2-3 . TRBV19 18 CASSRRGGMGRFSDTQYF
TRBJ1-5 . TRBV7-8 13 CASSWGADQPQHF
TRBJ2-1 . TRBV2 14 CASRKDSSYNEQFF
TRBJ1-2 . TRBV2 17 CASIRTTGGGTNYGYTF
TRBJ1-1 . TRBV11-2 16 CASARVGGVGNTEAFF
TRBJ2-7 few TRBV5-5 19 CASSFLRPGTSGRTHEQYF
TRBJ1-1 . TRBV5-1 15 CASSLGGGGKTEAFF
TRBJ2-2 . TRBV6-5 14 CASWEGANTGELFF
TRBJ1-1 . TRBV6-1 15 CASSRRQGEDTEAFF
TRBJ2-1 . TRBV7-7 12 CASSQDRGEQFF
TRBJ2-7 . TRBV7-9 14 CASSFLAGASEQYF
TRBJ2-2 . TRBV9 16 CASRSGTPRGTGELFF
TRBJ2-3 . TRBV4-2 15 CASSQDRREADTQYF
TRBJ2-2 . TRBV27 17 CASSLSPGGVNTGELFF
TRBJ1-1 . TRBV7-2 16 CASSLVSNLLRDGSFF
TRBJ2-1 once TRBV28 16 CASSHLLSGVHNEQFF
TRBJ2-2 few TRBV18 13 CASSSVDTGELFF
TRBJ2-1 . TRBV5-6 14 CASSLRGRYNEQFF
TRBJ1-5 . TRBV2 15 CASRHGTVSNQPQHF
TRBJ2-7 . TRBV9 14 CASSVDRGGYEQYF